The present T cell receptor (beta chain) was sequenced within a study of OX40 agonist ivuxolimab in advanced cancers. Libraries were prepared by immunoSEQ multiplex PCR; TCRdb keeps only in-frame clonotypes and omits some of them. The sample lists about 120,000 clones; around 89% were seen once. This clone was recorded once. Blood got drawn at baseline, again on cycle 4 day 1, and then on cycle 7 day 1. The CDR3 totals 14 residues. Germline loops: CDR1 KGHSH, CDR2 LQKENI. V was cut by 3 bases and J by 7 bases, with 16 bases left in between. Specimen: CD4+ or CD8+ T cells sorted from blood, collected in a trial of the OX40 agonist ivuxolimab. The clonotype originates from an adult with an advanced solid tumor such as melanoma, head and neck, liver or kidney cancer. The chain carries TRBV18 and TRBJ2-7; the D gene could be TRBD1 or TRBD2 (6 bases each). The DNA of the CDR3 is TGTGCCAGCTCACCGGGGGGCGGAACTGGGGAGCAGTACTTC. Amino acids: CASSPGGGTGEQYF.